The next 8 T cell receptor beta chains were all read from a single sample in a study of pediatric ulcerative colitis. Libraries were prepared by immunoSEQ multiplex PCR; TCRdb keeps only in-frame clonotypes and omits some of them. The sample contains about 25,000 clones, roughly 71% of which appear only once. Rectal tissue came from one to two pinch biopsies taken at colonoscopy. Sequenced sample: gut tissue. These receptors all come from a boy younger than 18 with severe ulcerative colitis.

The rearrangement links TRBV5-4 to TRBJ2-5; 10 bases match TRBD2. The CDR3 totals 16 residues. V shed 1 base and J 3 bases; nucleotides not matched to a gene: 6. Germline loops: CDR1 SGHNT, CDR2 YYREEE (reference sequence). CDR3 sequence: CASSLSTGLAKETQYF. The CDR3 DNA reads TGTGCCAGCAGCTTGAGCACGGGACTAGCGAAAGAGACCCAGTACTTC.

This clone was recorded a few times. The CDR3 nucleotides read TGTGCCACCAGCAGGGGGGACGGGCCGAGATACGAGCAGTACTTC. Translated: CATSRGDGPRYEQYF. The chain couples TRBV15 to TRBJ2-7; the D gene could be TRBD1 or TRBD2 (5 bases each). Trimming took 3 bases from V and 4 from J, leaving 16 bases between them. Germline V gene data show CDR1 as LNHNV and CDR2 as YYDKDF (reference sequence). The CDR3 loop spans 15 amino acids.

J is TRBJ2-7 and V is TRBV7-8; tentatively, D is TRBD2 (5 bases). This CDR3 spans 16 amino acids. Germline V gene sequence: CDR1 SGHVS, CDR2 FQNEAQ. Deletions cut 4 bases from V and 0 bases from J, with 16 bases between. CDR3 sequence (DNA): TGTGCCAGCAGCTGGCGATTTCGGGGAAACTCCTACGAGCAGTACTTC. Protein product: CASSWRFRGNSYEQYF.

The chain joins TRBV6-5 to TRBJ2-7; a weak D match, TRBD1 (5 bases). CDR1 and CDR2 from the germline V gene are MNHEY and SVGAGI. Between the trimmed V and J ends, which lost 0 bases and 7 bases, there was a span of 7 bases. CDR3 length: 12 residues. The CDR3 bases are TGTGCCAGCAGTTACTCGAAGGGGGAGCAGTACTTC. This sequence encodes CASSYSKGEQYF.

The rearrangement joins TRBV4-1 to TRBJ2-5; TRBD1 matches 7 bases. Trimming removed 3 bases from V and 3 bases from J; junction bases left unmatched: 19. Per the germline V gene, CDR1 is MGHRA and CDR2 is YSYEKL. CDR3 length: 19 amino acids. The CDR3 DNA is TGCGCCAGCAGCCATCTCACCGGGACAGCAAACCATGGGGAAGAGACCCAGTACTTC. It specifies CASSHLTGTANHGEETQYF.

This clone has just a few counts. This chain links TRBV7-2 with TRBJ2-5, with 9 bases that match TRBD1. J lost 5 bases, V lost 4 bases, and 2 bases had no gene match. Per germline, CDR1 SGHTA and CDR2 FQGNSA. This CDR3 has 13 amino acids. In DNA form, the CDR3 reads TGTGCCAGCAGCTCCGACAGGGGGGAGACCCAGTACTTC. This gives the protein CASSSDRGETQYF.

The genes are TRBV5-4 and TRBJ2-4; D is possibly TRBD1 (5 bases). Trimming shortened V by 4 bases and J by 4 bases, and 30 bases separated the two germline ends. Germline CDR1 is SGHNT and CDR2 is YYREEE (reference sequence). CDR3 size: 20 residues. This CDR3 is CASSRQIGQIKHPGKNIQYF. In DNA form, the CDR3 reads TGTGCCAGCAGCCGCCAAATAGGACAAATCAAACACCCCGGTAAAAACATTCAGTACTTC.

Regarding this clone: The junction departs from the called germline gene at one end, perhaps through a read error. CDR3 sequence (DNA): TGTGCTAGCAGCTTAGACAGGGGCGAGACCCAGTACTTC. Its protein is CASSLDRGETQYF. The rearrangement links TRBV7-7 to TRBJ2-5, with TRBD1 matching over 8 bases. Germline V CDR1 and CDR2: SSHAT, FNYEAQ (reference sequence). This CDR3 has 13 amino acids.